The rows below give T cell receptor beta chains drawn from one sample of a study of cytomegalovirus exposure and HLA in healthy donors. Libraries were prepared by immunoSEQ multiplex PCR; TCRdb keeps only in-frame clonotypes and omits some of them. The sample shows about 400,000 clones, about nine tenths of them seen only once. Material: PBMCs. Receptor source: a woman between 18 and 29 years old in good health and CMV-seronegative. Each CDR3 is given with its conserved first and last residue. D genes are given only for firm matches. The size of a clone is reported for some rows only, either as once, few or many, or as a class for expanded clones.

d_call | j_call | cdr3_length | clone_size | v_call | cdr3_nt | cdr3_aa
NA | TRBJ1-1 | 12 | NA | TRBV5-1 | TGCGCCAGCCTAGGGGGATTGGGTGAAGCTTTCTTT | CASLGGLGEAFF
TRBD2 | TRBJ2-3 | 19 | NA | TRBV30 | TGTGCCTGGACAGGGCGAACTAGCGGCACAATGGGGATTACAGATACGCAGTATTTT | CAWTGRTSGTMGITDTQYF
TRBD1 | TRBJ2-1 | 17 | NA | TRBV7-2 | TGTGCCAGCAGCTCGGGAGCCGGGACAGGCTCCTACAATGAGCAGTTCTTC | CASSSGAGTGSYNEQFF
TRBD1 | TRBJ2-7 | 15 | NA | TRBV29-1 | TGCAGCGCCCGGACCGGGACAGGGGGCTCCTACGAGCAGTACTTC | CSARTGTGGSYEQYF
TRBD1 | TRBJ1-5 | 11 | few | TRBV29-1 | TGCAGCGTTGGGGGTGGACAGGAACGGTATTTT | CSVGGGQERYF
NA | TRBJ1-2 | 11 | NA | TRBV20-1 | TGCAGTGCTAGCCTCAGGGTCGGCTACACCTTC | CSASLRVGYTF
NA | TRBJ1-2 | 17 | NA | TRBV5-5 | TGTGCCAGCAGCTACAACACTATAGGGGGTACTAACTATGGCTACACCTTC | CASSYNTIGGTNYGYTF
NA | TRBJ1-4 | 13 | NA | TRBV4-1 | TGCGCCAGCAGCCTTCTCCGAGGTGAAAAACTGTTTTTT | CASSLLRGEKLFF
TRBD1 | TRBJ2-7 | 16 | NA | TRBV5-4 | TGTGCCAGCAGCTCCAGGGGGCAGATCCCTCCCTACGAGCAGTACTTC | CASSSRGQIPPYEQYF
TRBD2 | TRBJ2-1 | 18 | once | TRBV27 | TGTGCCAGCAGCAGCCAGATGACCGGGACTAGAGGGCTCAATGAGCAGTTCTTC | CASSSQMTGTRGLNEQFF
NA | TRBJ1-3 | 13 | NA | TRBV19 | TGTGCCAGTAGTGAGCTTCCTGGAAACACCATATATTTT | CASSELPGNTIYF
NA | TRBJ1-2 | 12 | NA | TRBV6-6 | TGTGCCAGCAGTTACGAGTCCCCCGGCTACACCTTC | CASSYESPGYTF
NA | TRBJ2-1 | 14 | NA | TRBV5-1 | TGCGCCAGCGGTCACAGATTCTCCTACAATGAGCAGTTCTTC | CASGHRFSYNEQFF
NA | TRBJ2-2 | 16 | NA | TRBV15 | TGTGCCACCAGCAGGGGACTCGGTGGGTTCACCGGGGAGCTGTTTTTT | CATSRGLGGFTGELFF
NA | TRBJ1-1 | 16 | NA | TRBV14 | TGTGCCAGCAGCCAAGACGAACAGGAGTGGGGAACTGAAGCTTTCTTT | CASSQDEQEWGTEAFF
TRBD2 | TRBJ2-7 | 15 | NA | TRBV13 | TGTGCCAGCAGCTTAGGCCGGGGGGGTTTCGGTGAGCAGTACTTC | CASSLGRGGFGEQYF
TRBD1 | TRBJ1-4 | 18 | once | TRBV25-1 | TGTGCCAGCAGTGAAGGCCCGGACCAGGGACAGGTTAATGAAAAACTGTTTTTT | CASSEGPDQGQVNEKLFF
NA | TRBJ2-7 | 14 | few | TRBV2 | TGTGCCAGCGGGGCCTTGGGCGGCTTATACGAGCAGTACTTC | CASGALGGLYEQYF
TRBD2 | TRBJ2-5 | 16 | NA | TRBV7-9 | TGTGCCAGCAGCTCCGGAGCGGGGGCCCACCAAGAGACCCAGTACTTC | CASSSGAGAHQETQYF
NA | TRBJ2-7 | 13 | NA | TRBV11-2 | TGTGCCAGCAGCTTAGACAGGGTCAACGAGCAGTACTTC | CASSLDRVNEQYF
TRBD1 | TRBJ1-2 | 15 | NA | TRBV7-9 | TGTGCCAGCAGCACACCAGGGACAGATCAATATGGCTACACCTTC | CASSTPGTDQYGYTF
TRBD2 | TRBJ2-1 | 14 | NA | TRBV7-9 | TGTGCCATTCGGACTAGCTCCATTTACAATGAGCAGTTCTTC | CAIRTSSIYNEQFF
TRBD1 | TRBJ2-7 | 15 | NA | TRBV7-6 | TGTGCCAGCAGCTTAGCTGTGACAGGGTACCACGAGCAGTACTTC | CASSLAVTGYHEQYF
TRBD1 | TRBJ1-6 | 14 | NA | TRBV7-8 | TGTGCCAGCAGCTTTACAGGGGGCAATTCACCCCTCCACTTT | CASSFTGGNSPLHF
NA | TRBJ2-4 | 15 | once | TRBV6-1 | TGTGCCAGCAGTGTATGGCAGCCCAAAGGGGACATTCAGTACTTC | CASSVWQPKGDIQYF
NA | TRBJ2-2 | 14 | NA | TRBV5-6 | TGTGCCAGCAGCCTGGACACGCACACCGGGGAGCTGTTTTTT | CASSLDTHTGELFF
NA | TRBJ2-1 | 16 | NA | TRBV18 | TGTGCCAGCTCACCGCGCGGGACGTCCTCCTACAATGAGCAGTTCTTC | CASSPRGTSSYNEQFF
TRBD1 | TRBJ1-1 | 14 | NA | TRBV29-1 | TGCAGCGTCACAACAGGGGGAGTATGGACTGAAGCTTTCTTT | CSVTTGGVWTEAFF
TRBD1 | TRBJ2-6 | 18 | NA | TRBV2 | TGTGCCATCACACCACGGACAGGGGACTACTCTGGGGCCAACGTCCTGACTTTC | CAITPRTGDYSGANVLTF
TRBD1 | TRBJ2-1 | 14 | once | TRBV27 | TGTGCCAGCAGTTCGGACAGGGAGAGCAATGAGCAGTTCTTC | CASSSDRESNEQFF
TRBD1 | TRBJ1-5 | 14 | once | TRBV13 | TGTGCCAGCAGCTTGGGGACAGGGGGTCAGCCCCAGCATTTT | CASSLGTGGQPQHF
TRBD2 | TRBJ2-1 | 17 | NA | TRBV7-3 | TGTGCCAGCAGCTTAGTTAAGGGAGGGACTAGTCACAATGAGCAGTTCTTC | CASSLVKGGTSHNEQFF